Each of the 14 T cell receptor beta chains below was sequenced from the same sample in a study of blood T cell repertoires in COVID-19. The protocol was immunoSEQ multiplex PCR, while the TCRdb copy is restricted to in-frame clones and leaves out a portion. The table has 250,000 to 350,000 clones, about 90% seen once. Sequenced sample: PBMCs or T cells enriched from blood (not recorded which). The receptors here all came from a woman aged 45-60 years who had been exposed to COVID-19.

The chain links TRBV6-1 to TRBJ1-4; D is undetermined. The CDR3 consists of 15 residues. V lost 0 bases and J 6 bases, leaving 11 bases between the germline ends. Germline V gene data show CDR1 as MNHNS and CDR2 as SASEGT. The chain's CDR3 is CASSEAHTADEKLFF. The CDR3 DNA reads as TGTGCCAGCAGTGAAGCCCATACAGCAGATGAAAAACTGTTTTTT.

This clone appeared a single time. At one boundary the junction diverges from the germline segment, which might be a read error. This chain connects TRBV11-2 to TRBJ1-2, with 7 bases lining up with TRBD1. Germline V gene data show CDR1 as SGHAT and CDR2 as FQNNGV. The CDR3 totals 14 residues. This chain's CDR3 is CASSEQGLHLFSSF. The CDR3 DNA reads as TGTGCCAGCAGTGAACAGGGGCTCCACCTCTTTTCTTCTTTC.

The chain links TRBV6-1 to TRBJ1-1; 8 nucleotides agree with TRBD1. There are 13 residues in the CDR3. Per germline, CDR1 MNHNS and CDR2 SASEGT. Unmatched junction bases numbered 7, after V lost 4 bases and J lost 9 bases. The CDR3 loop is CASSAPGGVQAFF. DNA for the CDR3: TGTGCCAGCAGTGCCCCAGGGGGCGTACAAGCTTTCTTT.

This rearrangement joins TRBV18 to TRBJ2-1; 9 nucleotides agree with TRBD1. This CDR3 has 16 residues. V lost 2 bases, J lost 6 bases, and 8 bases stayed unmatched. Germline V gene data show CDR1 as KGHSH and CDR2 as LQKENI. The CDR3, as DNA: TGTGCCAGCTCACCAACAGGGGGCGCAAATCTCAATGAGCAGTTCTTC. Residues: CASSPTGGANLNEQFF.

The chain joins TRBV11-2 to TRBJ1-4; D is possibly TRBD1 (5 bases). This CDR3 region has 15 residues. Germline V gene lookup returns CDR1 SGHAT and CDR2 FQNNGV. V was cut by 5 bases and J by 5 bases, with 15 bases left in between. The chain's CDR3 is CASSRRQKSNEKLFF. For the CDR3, the DNA is TGTGCCAGCAGCCGTCGACAGAAGAGCAATGAAAAACTGTTTTTT. Supplemented by reference TRBV11-2 and TRBJ1-4, the full variable domain reads EAGVAQSPRYKIIEKRQSVAFWCNPISGHATLYWYQQILGQGPKLLIQFQNNGVVDDSQLPKDRFSAERLKGVDSTLKIQPAKLEDSAVYLCASSRRQKSNEKLFFGSGTQLSVL.

The chain couples TRBV25-1 to TRBJ1-3; TRBD1 aligns across 7 bases. With 4 bases clipped from V and 3 bases from J, the junction kept 12 bases outside the gene matches. The CDR3 runs 17 residues. Germline-derived CDR1 and CDR2 are MGHDK and SYGVNS. This chain's CDR3 is CASSGQGQPSYGNTIYF. DNA for the CDR3: TGTGCCAGCAGTGGTCAGGGACAGCCGTCTTATGGAAACACCATATATTTT.

The chain links TRBV4-2 to TRBJ1-5, with 10 bases that match TRBD1. The CDR3 runs to 15 residues. The junction had 3 bases not matched to a gene; V was cut back by 1 base and J by 6 bases. CDR1 and CDR2 from the germline V gene are LGHNA and YNFKEQ. Here the CDR3 reads CASSQGGQGGQPQHF. In DNA form, the CDR3 reads TGTGCCAGCAGCCAAGGCGGACAGGGGGGTCAGCCCCAGCATTTT.

The chain uses TRBV28 and TRBJ2-2; tentative D call: TRBD1 (6 bases). The ends were cut back, 5 bases at V and 1 base at J, with 14 bases in the middle. Germline V gene data show CDR1 as MDHEN and CDR2 as SYDVKM. This CDR3 has 16 amino acids. In DNA form, the CDR3 reads TGTGCCAGCAGTGTACCGGGACACGGGAACACCGGGGAGCTGTTTTTT. Amino acid sequence: CASSVPGHGNTGELFF.

This chain links TRBV10-3 with TRBJ1-3, with D unresolved. The germline V gene has CDR1 ENHRY and CDR2 SYGVKD. The CDR3 runs 13 residues. Deletions cut 3 bases from V and 3 bases from J, with 6 bases between. The CDR3 region has the DNA TGTGCCATCAGTGATTCTAGTGGAAACACCATATATTTT. Amino acid sequence: CAISDSSGNTIYF.

In DNA form, the CDR3 reads TGTGCCAGCAGCCAAGCGAACAGAGGGCTGGGCTACACCTTC. Its protein product is CASSQANRGLGYTF. This chain links TRBV4-2 with TRBJ1-2, with unresolved D. CDR3 length: 14 amino acids. Trimming removed 1 base from V and 8 bases from J, with 14 bases in between. Germline CDR1 and CDR2: LGHNA and YNFKEQ.

The rearrangement links TRBV5-4 to TRBJ1-6, with D maybe TRBD1 (5 bases). Germline-derived CDR1 and CDR2 are SGHNT and YYREEE (reference sequence). V lost 0 bases, J lost 8 bases, and 9 bases lay in between. The CDR3 is 14 residues long. DNA for the CDR3: TGTGCCAGCAGCTTGGGGCAGGGCGATTCACCCCTCCACTTT. As protein: CASSLGQGDSPLHF.

This chain joins TRBV15 and TRBJ1-2; unclear D gene. This CDR3 comprises 15 residues. Germline V CDR1 and CDR2: LNHNV, YYDKDF (reference sequence). The V end was cut by 0 bases, the J end by 4 bases, with 12 bases between. CDR3 bases: TGTGCCACCAGCAGAGATTACTCGGAGGTCTATGGCTACACCTTC. This translates into CATSRDYSEVYGYTF.

The chain joins TRBV6-1 to TRBJ1-5, with 10 bases identical to TRBD1. Germline values: CDR1 MNHNS, CDR2 SASEGT. Trimming cost V 4 bases and J 0 bases; bases outside gene matches: 3. This CDR3 is 16 amino acids long. CDR3 in DNA: TGTGCCAGCAGTGCAGACAGGGGGCTTAGCAATCAGCCCCAGCATTTT. Its protein is CASSADRGLSNQPQHF.

The V gene is TRBV20-1, the J gene TRBJ2-7; a weak D match, TRBD2 (5 bases). Trimming cost V 6 bases and J 10 bases, with 16 bases left between them. This CDR3 comprises 11 residues. The V gene's germline CDR1 is DFQATT and CDR2 SNEGSKA (reference sequence). CDR3 coding DNA: TGCAGTGCAGCTAGCAGCGCTCTCCAGTACTTC. Protein: CSAASSALQYF.